A selection of T cell receptor beta chains follows, all from one sample in a study of identifying expanded T cells in peripheral blood. Repertoires were generated with immunoSEQ multiplex PCR, while TCRdb's copy carries only in-frame clones and drops some. This sample yields 100,000 to 150,000 clones, of which 75% to 90% are seen a single time; roughly 7.9% belongs to the top ten. Sequenced material: blood. Every receptor here comes from a person aged 18-70 years in good health. CDR3s include the opening cysteine and the closing phenylalanine or tryptophan. D genes are given only for firm matches. For some rows the clone size is stated as once, few or many, or as a class when expanded; others skip it.

clone size: .
D gene: TRBD1
V gene: TRBV7-9
J gene: TRBJ2-7
CDR3 DNA: TGTGCCAGTTATCAGGCAGGGGGCGGCTACGAGCAGTACTTC
CDR3 protein: CASYQAGGGYEQYF

clone size: .
D gene: .
V gene: TRBV4-1
J gene: TRBJ1-1
CDR3 DNA: TGCGCCAGCAGCCAAGGGGGGACCGGGGACACTGAAGCTTTCTTT
CDR3 protein: CASSQGGTGDTEAFF

clone size: .
D gene: .
V gene: TRBV28
J gene: TRBJ1-4
CDR3 DNA: TGTGCCAGCACCACCACCCGGCGGGGGCGAAGTGAAAAACTGTTTTTT
CDR3 protein: CASTTTRRGRSEKLFF

clone size: .
D gene: .
V gene: TRBV4-1
J gene: TRBJ2-3
CDR3 DNA: TGCGCCAGCAGCCACCCGGGGTATAGCACAGATACGCAGTATTTT
CDR3 protein: CASSHPGYSTDTQYF

clone size: .
D gene: .
V gene: TRBV15
J gene: TRBJ1-5
CDR3 DNA: TGTGCCACCAGCAGAGAATTTCAGCCCCAGCATTTT
CDR3 protein: CATSREFQPQHF

clone size: .
D gene: .
V gene: TRBV6-6
J gene: TRBJ1-4
CDR3 DNA: TGTGCCAGCAGCCTTACAGGGATGCGTGAAAAACTGTTTTTT
CDR3 protein: CASSLTGMREKLFF

clone size: .
D gene: TRBD2
V gene: TRBV6-6
J gene: TRBJ2-7
CDR3 DNA: TGTGCCAGCAGTTTAACCCAGGCGGGAGGGAACTACGAGCAGTACTTC
CDR3 protein: CASSLTQAGGNYEQYF

clone size: .
D gene: .
V gene: TRBV5-1
J gene: TRBJ2-5
CDR3 DNA: TGCGCCAGCAGCTTTGGAGGGGAGGAGACCCAGTACTTC
CDR3 protein: CASSFGGEETQYF

clone size: .
D gene: TRBD1
V gene: TRBV4-2
J gene: TRBJ1-1
CDR3 DNA: TGTGCCACCCGGACAGGGGGAGGCTTAAAACAAGCTGAAGCTTTCTTT
CDR3 protein: CATRTGGGLKQAEAFF

clone size: .
D gene: .
V gene: TRBV2
J gene: TRBJ1-4
CDR3 DNA: TGTGCCAGCAGTGATTCGAAAGGGGTAACTAATGAAAAACTGTTTTTT
CDR3 protein: CASSDSKGVTNEKLFF

clone size: .
D gene: .
V gene: TRBV7-3
J gene: TRBJ2-3
CDR3 DNA: TGTGCCAGCAGCTTAGATCCAGATACGCAGTATTTT
CDR3 protein: CASSLDPDTQYF

clone size: .
D gene: .
V gene: TRBV28
J gene: TRBJ2-5
CDR3 DNA: TGTGCCAGCAGTGCAAGTCCGCGCGACTCCAACCAAGAGACCCAGTACTTC
CDR3 protein: CASSASPRDSNQETQYF

clone size: once
D gene: .
V gene: TRBV10-2
J gene: TRBJ2-6
CDR3 DNA: TGCGCCAGCAGTGATGAGGGAAGAGCTGGGGCCAACGTCCTGACTTTC
CDR3 protein: CASSDEGRAGANVLTF

clone size: .
D gene: .
V gene: TRBV7-9
J gene: TRBJ2-3
CDR3 DNA: TGTGCCAGCAGCCCCCGACCAGATACGCAGTATTTT
CDR3 protein: CASSPRPDTQYF

clone size: .
D gene: .
V gene: TRBV6-4
J gene: TRBJ2-7
CDR3 DNA: TGTGCCAAAAGGAGACAGCCTTACGAGCAGTACTTC
CDR3 protein: CAKRRQPYEQYF

clone size: .
D gene: TRBD2
V gene: TRBV7-9
J gene: TRBJ2-5
CDR3 DNA: TGTGCCAGCAGCCAGGGACTAGCGGTAGAGACCCAGTACTTC
CDR3 protein: CASSQGLAVETQYF

clone size: once
D gene: .
V gene: TRBV5-4
J gene: TRBJ2-1
CDR3 DNA: TGTGCCAGCAGCTTGTCCAATGAGCAGTTCTTC
CDR3 protein: CASSLSNEQFF

clone size: once
D gene: TRBD1
V gene: TRBV7-2
J gene: TRBJ1-4
CDR3 DNA: TGTGCCAGCAGCAGGACAGGGGGCTATGAAAAACTGTTTTTT
CDR3 protein: CASSRTGGYEKLFF

clone size: once
D gene: .
V gene: TRBV14
J gene: TRBJ1-4
CDR3 DNA: TGTGCCAGCAGCCAAGTGGACAGCCTTGAAAAACTGTTTTTT
CDR3 protein: CASSQVDSLEKLFF

clone size: .
D gene: .
V gene: TRBV10-3
J gene: TRBJ1-6
CDR3 DNA: TGTGCCATCAGTGACAGGGGCCGTAGCTCCTATAATTCACCCCTCCACTTT
CDR3 protein: CAISDRGRSSYNSPLHF

clone size: .
D gene: TRBD2
V gene: TRBV7-3
J gene: TRBJ2-2
CDR3 DNA: TGTGCCAGCAGCCTCCAGGCGGGAGGGCCCGGGGAGCTGTTTTTT
CDR3 protein: CASSLQAGGPGELFF

clone size: .
D gene: .
V gene: TRBV6-1
J gene: TRBJ2-1
CDR3 DNA: TGTGCCAGCAGTGTAGACCGATCCTACAATGAGCAGTTCTTC
CDR3 protein: CASSVDRSYNEQFF

clone size: .
D gene: .
V gene: TRBV18
J gene: TRBJ2-7
CDR3 DNA: TGTGCCAGCACAGAGGGCGCAGGGTCAGTTTCCGAGCAGTACTTC
CDR3 protein: CASTEGAGSVSEQYF

clone size: .
D gene: .
V gene: TRBV7-2
J gene: TRBJ2-1
CDR3 DNA: TGTGCCAGCAGCTTAAACCGAATTAACAATGAGCAGTTCTTC
CDR3 protein: CASSLNRINNEQFF

clone size: .
D gene: .
V gene: TRBV5-1
J gene: TRBJ1-1
CDR3 DNA: TGCGCCAGCAGCTTGGCAGGGATGAACACTGAAGCTTTCTTT
CDR3 protein: CASSLAGMNTEAFF

clone size: .
D gene: TRBD1
V gene: TRBV5-6
J gene: TRBJ2-7
CDR3 DNA: TGTGCCAGCAGCTTGGCCGGGACAGTCTACGAGCAGTACTTC
CDR3 protein: CASSLAGTVYEQYF

clone size: once
D gene: .
V gene: TRBV5-6
J gene: TRBJ1-2
CDR3 DNA: TGTGCCAGCAGCCCCACCCTCCGACCCTCCTATGGCTACACCTTC
CDR3 protein: CASSPTLRPSYGYTF

clone size: once
D gene: TRBD2
V gene: TRBV11-1
J gene: TRBJ2-7
CDR3 DNA: TGTGCCAGCAGCTTAGCGAACGGGAGGTACTCCTACGAGCAGTACTTC
CDR3 protein: CASSLANGRYSYEQYF

clone size: .
D gene: .
V gene: TRBV5-1
J gene: TRBJ2-2
CDR3 DNA: TGCGCCAGCAGTAAGGGCCGAGACACCGGGGAGCTGTTTTTT
CDR3 protein: CASSKGRDTGELFF

clone size: once
D gene: TRBD1
V gene: TRBV9
J gene: TRBJ2-3
CDR3 DNA: TGTGCCAGCAGCGCAAGGGACAGGAGCACAGATACGCAGTATTTT
CDR3 protein: CASSARDRSTDTQYF

clone size: .
D gene: TRBD1
V gene: TRBV11-2
J gene: TRBJ2-5
CDR3 DNA: TGTGCCAGCAGCTTAGGACAGGGGGCGAGAGAGACCCAGTACTTC
CDR3 protein: CASSLGQGARETQYF

clone size: .
D gene: .
V gene: TRBV5-6
J gene: TRBJ2-2
CDR3 DNA: TGTGCCAGCAGCTTATTTAGGGCCGGGGAGCTGTTTTTT
CDR3 protein: CASSLFRAGELFF

clone size: .
D gene: .
V gene: TRBV5-1
J gene: TRBJ2-5
CDR3 DNA: TGCGCCAGCAGCTTGTTCAGTCAAGAGACCCAGTACTTC
CDR3 protein: CASSLFSQETQYF

clone size: .
D gene: .
V gene: TRBV11-2
J gene: TRBJ1-1
CDR3 DNA: TGTGCCAGCAGCTTAGGGACACAGAGAGAAGCTTTCTTT
CDR3 protein: CASSLGTQREAFF

clone size: .
D gene: .
V gene: TRBV6-6
J gene: TRBJ1-2
CDR3 DNA: TGTGCCAGCACCCCGACACGGCCCTTTAACTATGGCTACACCTTC
CDR3 protein: CASTPTRPFNYGYTF

clone size: .
D gene: TRBD1
V gene: TRBV9
J gene: TRBJ2-7
CDR3 DNA: TGTGCCAGCAGCGTAGATGGGACAGGGGCCTACGAGCAGTACTTC
CDR3 protein: CASSVDGTGAYEQYF

clone size: .
D gene: TRBD2
V gene: TRBV7-3
J gene: TRBJ2-3
CDR3 DNA: TGTGCCAGCAGCCCGGGACTAGCAGATGATACGCAGTATTTT
CDR3 protein: CASSPGLADDTQYF

clone size: .
D gene: TRBD1
V gene: TRBV4-1
J gene: TRBJ2-2
CDR3 DNA: TGCGCCAGCAGCCAACATCCGGGACAGGGTCCCGGGGAGCTGTTTTTT
CDR3 protein: CASSQHPGQGPGELFF

clone size: .
D gene: .
V gene: TRBV10-2
J gene: TRBJ2-7
CDR3 DNA: TGCGCCAGCGGGGCAGGGGCCTACGAGCAGTACTTC
CDR3 protein: CASGAGAYEQYF

clone size: .
D gene: TRBD2
V gene: TRBV27
J gene: TRBJ2-1
CDR3 DNA: TGTGCCAGCGACCCGGGACTAGCGGGGAATACGGGAACCAATGAGCAGTTCTTC
CDR3 protein: CASDPGLAGNTGTNEQFF